The source of this TCR beta chain is a study of OX40 agonist ivuxolimab in advanced cancers. This CDR3 has 16 residues. The germline V gene encodes CDR1 SEHNR and CDR2 FQNEAQ (reference sequence). J was trimmed by 3 bases and V by 4 bases; bases with no gene match: 5. Findings and limits, study-wide: Normalized T-cell clonal expansion was also low in some nonresponders.

Generated by immunoSEQ multiplex PCR, the TCRdb table keeps only in-frame clones and is missing some. Among around 80,000 clones listed, roughly four fifths were seen once. As concerns this clone: As yet, its antigen is unknown.

This receptor was obtained from an adult with an advanced solid tumor such as melanoma, head and neck, liver or kidney cancer. Specimen: CD4+ or CD8+ T cells sorted from blood, collected in a trial of the OX40 agonist ivuxolimab. The chain joins TRBV7-9 to TRBJ1-6; 8 positions agree with TRBD1. CDR3 sequence: CASSSGQGFYNSPLHF. In DNA, the CDR3 is TGTGCCAGCAGCTCCGGACAGGGCTTCTATAATTCACCCCTCCACTTT. Looking up the rest from reference TRBV7-9 and TRBJ1-6 gives the full variable domain: DTGVSQNPRHKITKRGQNVTFRCDPISEHNRLYWYRQTLGQGPEFLTYFQNEAQLEKSRLLSDRFSAERPKGSFSTLEIQRTEQGDSAMYLCASSSGQGFYNSPLHFGNGTRLTVT.